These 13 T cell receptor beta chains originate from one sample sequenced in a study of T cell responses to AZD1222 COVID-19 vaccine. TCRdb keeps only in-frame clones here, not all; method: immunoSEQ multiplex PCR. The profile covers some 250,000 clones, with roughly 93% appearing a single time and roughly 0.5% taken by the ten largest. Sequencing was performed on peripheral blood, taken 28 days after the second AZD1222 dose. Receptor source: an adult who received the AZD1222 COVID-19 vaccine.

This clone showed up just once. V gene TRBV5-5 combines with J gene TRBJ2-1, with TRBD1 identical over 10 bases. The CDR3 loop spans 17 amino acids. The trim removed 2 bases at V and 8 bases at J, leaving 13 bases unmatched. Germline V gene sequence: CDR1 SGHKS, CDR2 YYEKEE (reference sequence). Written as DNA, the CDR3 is TGTGCCAGCAGCTTACGAGGTGGGACAGGGGTTTGGGATGAGCAGTTCTTC. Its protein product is CASSLRGGTGVWDEQFF.

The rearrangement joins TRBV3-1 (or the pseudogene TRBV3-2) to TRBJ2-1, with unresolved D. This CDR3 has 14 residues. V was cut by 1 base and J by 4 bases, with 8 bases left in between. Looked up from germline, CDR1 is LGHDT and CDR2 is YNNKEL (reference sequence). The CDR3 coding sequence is TGTGCCAGCAGCCAAGGCGGCCAGTACAATGAGCAGTTCTTC. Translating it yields CASSQGGQYNEQFF.

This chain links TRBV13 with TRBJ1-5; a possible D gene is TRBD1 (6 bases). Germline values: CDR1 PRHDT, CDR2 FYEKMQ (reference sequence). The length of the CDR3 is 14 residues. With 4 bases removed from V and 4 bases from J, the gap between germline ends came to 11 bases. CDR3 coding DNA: TGTGCCAGCAGCTCCACAGGGACTAATCAGCCCCAGCATTTT. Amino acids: CASSSTGTNQPQHF.

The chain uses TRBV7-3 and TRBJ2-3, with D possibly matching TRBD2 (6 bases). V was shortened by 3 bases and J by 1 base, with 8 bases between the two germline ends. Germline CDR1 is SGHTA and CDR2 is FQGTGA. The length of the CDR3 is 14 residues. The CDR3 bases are TGTGCCAGCAGCTTTGGCGGGGGCACAGATACGCAGTATTTT. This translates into CASSFGGGTDTQYF.

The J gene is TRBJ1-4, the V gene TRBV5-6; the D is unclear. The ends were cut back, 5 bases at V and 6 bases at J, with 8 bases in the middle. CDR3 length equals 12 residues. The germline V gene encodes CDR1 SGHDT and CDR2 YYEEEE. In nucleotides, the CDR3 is TGTGCCAGCAGTATGAGTGATGAAAAACTGTTTTTT. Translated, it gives CASSMSDEKLFF.

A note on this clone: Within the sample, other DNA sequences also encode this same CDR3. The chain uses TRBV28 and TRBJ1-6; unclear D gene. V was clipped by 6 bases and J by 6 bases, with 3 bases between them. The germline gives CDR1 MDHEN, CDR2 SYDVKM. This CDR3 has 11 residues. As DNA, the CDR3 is TGTGCCAGCAGCCTTAATTCACCCCTCCACTTT. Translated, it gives CASSLNSPLHF.

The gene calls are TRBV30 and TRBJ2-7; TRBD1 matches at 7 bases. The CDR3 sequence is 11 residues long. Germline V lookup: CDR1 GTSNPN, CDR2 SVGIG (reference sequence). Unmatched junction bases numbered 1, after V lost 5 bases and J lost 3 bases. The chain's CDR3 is CAWDRDYEQYF. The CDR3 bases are TGTGCCTGGGACAGGGACTACGAGCAGTACTTC.

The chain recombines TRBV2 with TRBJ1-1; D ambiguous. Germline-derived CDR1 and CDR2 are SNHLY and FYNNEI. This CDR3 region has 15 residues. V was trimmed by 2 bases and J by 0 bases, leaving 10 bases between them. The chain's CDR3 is CASSESVLMNTEAFF. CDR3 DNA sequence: TGTGCCAGCAGTGAATCAGTGCTCATGAACACTGAAGCTTTCTTT.

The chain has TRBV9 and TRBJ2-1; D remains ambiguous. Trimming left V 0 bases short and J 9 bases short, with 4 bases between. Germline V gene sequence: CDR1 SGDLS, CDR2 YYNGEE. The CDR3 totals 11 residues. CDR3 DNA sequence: TGTGCCAGCAGCGTAGTATGTGAGCAGTTCTTC. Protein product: CASSVVCEQFF.

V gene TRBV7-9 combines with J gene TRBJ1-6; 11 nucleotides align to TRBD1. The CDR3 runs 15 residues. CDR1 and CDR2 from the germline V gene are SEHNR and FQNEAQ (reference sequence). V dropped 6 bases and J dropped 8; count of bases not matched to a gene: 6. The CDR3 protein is CASSPWTGGYSPLHF. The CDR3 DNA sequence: TGTGCCAGCAGTCCCTGGACAGGGGGCTATTCACCCCTCCACTTT.

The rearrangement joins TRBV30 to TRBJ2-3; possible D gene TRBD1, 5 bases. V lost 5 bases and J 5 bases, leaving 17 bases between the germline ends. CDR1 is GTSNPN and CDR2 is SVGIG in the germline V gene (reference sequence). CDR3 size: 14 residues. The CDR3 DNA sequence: TGTGCCTGGGCCCCTCGCAGGGTTGAAGATACGCAGTATTTT. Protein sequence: CAWAPRRVEDTQYF.

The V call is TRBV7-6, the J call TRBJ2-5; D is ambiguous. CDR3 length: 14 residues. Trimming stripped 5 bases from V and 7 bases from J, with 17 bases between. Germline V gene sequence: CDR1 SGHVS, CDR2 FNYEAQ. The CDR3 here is CASSPELSLGTQYF. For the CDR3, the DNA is TGTGCCAGCAGCCCCGAGCTGTCCTTAGGGACCCAGTACTTC.

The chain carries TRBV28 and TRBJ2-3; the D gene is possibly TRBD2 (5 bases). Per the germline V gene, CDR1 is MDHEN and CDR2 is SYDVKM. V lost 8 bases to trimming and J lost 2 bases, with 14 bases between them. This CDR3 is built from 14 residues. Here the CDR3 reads CASWAAGHTDTQYF. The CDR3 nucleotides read TGTGCCAGCTGGGCGGCGGGCCACACAGATACGCAGTATTTT.